What follows are 31 T cell receptor beta chains derived from one specimen sequenced in a study of T cells in Graves' hyperthyroidism and ophthalmopathy (dated by TCRdb to about 2019). Library creation used multiplex PCR. For sequencing, an Illumina HiSeq 2000 was employed. The TCR beta CDR3 regions were amplified from RNA transcripts. The TCR CDR3 was subjected to a first round of RT-PCR using the HTBI primer set and the Qiagen OneStep RT-PCR kit. The raw public data were reprocessed by TCRdb itself: fastp quality trimming at Q25, MiXCR clonotype calling, in-frame beta chains only. A single entry per CDR3 protein holds the most common genes and DNA from its merged rows. The sample table records under 250,000 distinct CDR3 sequences; 24% of these occur just once. The ten largest clones take up roughly 35% of the sample. Sequenced input: blood. Receptor source: a woman in her thirties or forties with Graves' ophthalmopathy.

This clonotype was counted many times. A much larger clone sits a single nucleotide away, making a read error possible. The chain is built from TRBV28 and TRBJ1-2, with TRBD1 matching over 8 bases. Germline CDR1 MDHEN, CDR2 SYDVKM. The CDR3 length is 13 residues. J was trimmed by 7 bases and V by 6 bases; bases with no gene match: 7. In DNA, the CDR3 is TGTGCCAGCAGGGGACAGGTCCGCTGTGGCTACACCTTC. Translating gives CASRGQVRCGYTF.

The V gene is TRBV9, the J gene TRBJ2-5; 12 bases are shared with TRBD2. V was pared by 2 bases and J by 4 bases, with 3 bases of the junction left unmatched. This CDR3 contains 15 residues. The germline V gene has CDR1 SGDLS and CDR2 YYNGEE. CDR3 DNA: TGTGCCAGCAGCGTCCAGACTAGCGGGGGAGAGACCCAGTACTTC. Translation: CASSVQTSGGETQYF.

V is TRBV19 and J is TRBJ1-5, with TRBD1 matching over 7 bases. V was clipped by 6 bases and J by 3 bases; unmatched bases: 8. This CDR3 is built from 15 residues. Germline CDR1 is LNHDA and CDR2 is SQIVND (reference sequence). The CDR3 region is CASSPGQTNNQPQHF. In DNA, the CDR3 is TGTGCCAGTAGCCCGGGACAGACGAACAATCAGCCCCAGCATTTT.

This clonotype was counted ten times or more. J is TRBJ1-2 and V is TRBV5-1, with a tentative D call TRBD1 (6 bases). CDR1 and CDR2 from the germline V gene are SGHRS and YFSETQ. This CDR3 comprises 14 residues. Trimming stripped 0 bases from V and 6 bases from J, with 12 bases between. CDR3 in amino acids: CASSLDWTADGYTF. The CDR3 DNA follows: TGCGCCAGCAGCTTGGACTGGACAGCAGATGGCTACACCTTC.

This clonotype was counted ten times or more. The V call is TRBV9, the J call TRBJ2-7, with D perhaps matching TRBD1 or TRBD2 (5 bases each). Germline CDR1 reads SGDLS; CDR2 reads YYNGEE. V lost 2 bases, J lost 2 bases, and 11 bases lay in between. The CDR3 is 14 residues long. The chain's CDR3 is CASSVRDDAYEQYF. CDR3 nucleotides: TGTGCCAGCAGCGTTAGGGACGACGCCTACGAGCAGTACTTC.

This chain uses TRBV28 with TRBJ2-5, with D perhaps matching TRBD2 (6 bases). With 5 bases removed from V and 4 bases from J, the gap between germline ends came to 17 bases. CDR1 and CDR2 (germline): MDHEN, SYDVKM. CDR3 size: 15 residues. In DNA, the CDR3 is TGTGCCAGCAGTCCCCCCGGGTACGGGGGAGAGACCCAGTACTTC. It is translated as CASSPPGYGGETQYF.

At least ten counts were recorded for this clonotype. The chain recombines TRBV30 with TRBJ2-6; D gene unclear. The CDR3 has 15 amino acids. Germline lookup yields CDR1 GTSNPN and CDR2 SVGIG (reference sequence). V was cut by 3 bases and J by 0 bases, with 9 bases left in between. In DNA form, the CDR3 reads TGTGCCTGGAGCCGAGTTAACTCTGGGGCCAACGTCCTGACTTTC. This translates into CAWSRVNSGANVLTF.

This clonotype was counted at least ten times. J is TRBJ1-1 and V is TRBV12-3 or TRBV12-4; no clear D gene. V was pared by 8 bases and J by 0 bases, with 7 bases between. This CDR3 spans 12 amino acids. The CDR3 nucleotides are TGTGCCAGCCGGTTAATGAACACTGAAGCTTTCTTT. Its protein product is CASRLMNTEAFF.

The chain links TRBV18 to TRBJ1-6; TRBD1 agrees at 8 bases. CDR3 size: 14 residues. Germline V CDR1 and CDR2: KGHSH, LQKENI. V was clipped by 4 bases and J by 10 bases; unmatched bases: 6. CDR3 in DNA: TGTGCCAGCTCACGACAGGGGCCGGGATCACCCCTCCACTTT. Translation: CASSRQGPGSPLHF.

The rearrangement uses TRBV5-8 and TRBJ2-5; D possibly corresponds to TRBD1 (8 bases). CDR3 length equals 14 residues. V lost 4 bases and J 2 bases, leaving 12 bases between the germline ends. Germline V gives CDR1 SGHTS, CDR2 YDEGEE. The CDR3, as DNA: TGTGCCAGCAGCCACAGGGGGGGGCAAGAGACCCAGTACTTC. Translation gives CASSHRGGQETQYF.

This clonotype was observed at least ten times. V gene TRBV28 combines with J gene TRBJ2-7, with TRBD2 identical over 8 bases. The V gene end was trimmed by 5 bases and the J gene end by 0 bases; junction bases not matched to a gene: 12. Per the germline V gene, CDR1 is MDHEN and CDR2 is SYDVKM. This CDR3 is 17 amino acids long. CDR3 residues: CASSQPGSGTSSYEQYF. Here the CDR3 DNA reads TGTGCCAGCAGTCAACCGGGTAGCGGGACCAGCTCCTACGAGCAGTACTTC.

This clonotype was detected many times. The J gene is TRBJ1-2, the V gene TRBV9; TRBD1 agrees at 7 bases. The J segment lost 3 bases and the V segment lost 4 bases, leaving 9 bases of the junction unmatched. The CDR3 consists of 15 residues. In germline, CDR1 is SGDLS, CDR2 YYNGEE. In DNA form, the CDR3 reads TGTGCCAGCAGCCGACAGGGTGAGCCCCACTATGGCTACACCTTC. Translated, it gives CASSRQGEPHYGYTF.

This clonotype was recorded at least ten times. V is TRBV18 and J is TRBJ2-7; D may be TRBD2 (6 bases). V was shortened by 1 base and J by 3 bases, with 10 bases between the two germline ends. In germline, CDR1 is KGHSH, CDR2 LQKENI. This CDR3 comprises 14 residues. The CDR3 region is CASSPLSGDYEQYF. The CDR3 coding sequence is TGTGCCAGCTCACCACTTTCGGGAGACTACGAGCAGTACTTC.

At least ten counts were recorded for this clonotype. The chain employs TRBV5-1 and TRBJ2-2; perhaps TRBD2 as D (6 bases). There are 17 residues in the CDR3. CDR1 and CDR2 from the germline V gene are SGHRS and YFSETQ. V shed 4 bases and J shed 1 base, with 17 bases lying between them. The CDR3 DNA reads as TGCGCCAGCAGCCCTCCTATGACGGGAGTGAACACCGGGGAGCTGTTTTTT. The encoded protein is CASSPPMTGVNTGELFF.

The CDR3, as DNA: TGTGCCAGCAGCTTATCCTCACTGGCTGGCGAGCAGTACTTC. As protein: CASSLSSLAGEQYF. V and J are TRBV7-3 and TRBJ2-7, with unresolved D. CDR3 length: 14 amino acids. V was pared by 2 bases and J by 6 bases, with 14 bases between. Per the germline V gene, CDR1 is SGHTA and CDR2 is FQGTGA.

This clonotype occurred many times. The CDR3 loop reads CASSDSRGAFHGYTF. In DNA, the CDR3 is TGTGCCAGCAGCGATTCCCGGGGGGCATTTCATGGCTACACCTTC. The rearrangement joins TRBV7-9 to TRBJ1-2; a weak D match, TRBD1 (6 bases). V was pared by 5 bases and J by 6 bases, with 19 bases between. The CDR3 is 15 amino acids. Germline V gene lookup returns CDR1 SEHNR and CDR2 FQNEAQ (reference sequence).

This rearrangement joins TRBV7-8 to TRBJ2-5, with a possible D match to TRBD1 (5 bases). CDR1 is SGHVS, CDR2 FQNEAQ, per germline. V was clipped by 6 bases and J by 6 bases, with 14 bases between them. The CDR3 has 13 amino acids. As DNA, the CDR3 is TGTGCCAGCAGTGTTCTGGGGCAGCAGACCCAGTACTTC. The encoded protein is CASSVLGQQTQYF.

CDR3 in amino acids: CASRRVLSEAFF. The CDR3 region has the DNA TGTGCCAGCAGACGCGTTTTATCTGAAGCTTTCTTT. V and J are TRBV6-2 or TRBV6-3 and TRBJ1-1; unclear D gene. Between the trimmed V and J ends, which lost 6 bases and 6 bases, there was a span of 11 bases. CDR3 size: 12 residues. Per germline, CDR1 MNHEY and CDR2 SVGEGT.

The table lists this clonotype with a few counts. This rearrangement joins TRBV28 to TRBJ2-5; tentatively, D is TRBD2 (6 bases). The germline CDR1 and CDR2 sequences are MDHEN and SYDVKM. V gave up 5 bases and J gave up 4 bases, with 11 bases separating them. CDR3 length: 13 amino acids. CDR3 nucleotide sequence: TGTGCCAGCAGTCCGGACTATGCAGAGACCCAGTACTTC. Its protein product is CASSPDYAETQYF.

In this sample, this clonotype turned up many times. The chain uses TRBV28 and TRBJ1-2; possible D gene TRBD1, 6 bases. The CDR3 loop spans 13 amino acids. Germline CDR1 and CDR2: MDHEN and SYDVKM. V was pared by 9 bases and J by 0 bases, with 11 bases between. The CDR3 nucleotides read TGTGCCAGTGTCAGGGGATCTAACTATGGCTACACCTTC. Its translation: CASVRGSNYGYTF.

This clonotype was recorded many times. V usage is TRBV28 and J usage is TRBJ2-2, with D tentatively TRBD2 (5 bases). Deletions cut 6 bases from V and 0 bases from J, with 17 bases between. The CDR3 consists of 17 residues. Germline CDR1 and CDR2: MDHEN and SYDVKM. DNA for the CDR3: TGTGCCAGCAGCCACCCCCTAGAGGGAACGAACACCGGGGAGCTGTTTTTT. As protein: CASSHPLEGTNTGELFF.

Only a few counts were recorded for this clonotype. The CDR3 spells CASSQQGALTGELFF. The CDR3 coding sequence is TGCGCCAGCAGCCAACAGGGGGCATTAACCGGGGAGCTGTTTTTT. V is TRBV4-1 and J is TRBJ2-2, with 8 bases matching TRBD1. CDR1 MGHRA and CDR2 YSYEKL come from the germline V gene. This CDR3 is built from 15 residues. J was trimmed by 5 bases and V by 2 bases; bases with no gene match: 4.

The V call is TRBV6-1, the J call TRBJ2-7; D is tentatively TRBD1 or TRBD2 (6 bases each). The CDR3 is made up of 15 amino acids. Germline CDR1 reads MNHNS; CDR2 reads SASEGT. V gave up 0 bases and J gave up 4 bases, with 13 bases separating them. The CDR3 sequence: CASSEAWGASYEQYF. The CDR3 nucleotides are TGTGCCAGCAGTGAAGCGTGGGGGGCATCTTACGAGCAGTACTTC.

This clonotype has at least ten counts. The chain employs TRBV12-3 or TRBV12-4 and TRBJ2-7; D call uncertain. The CDR3 covers 13 residues. V gave up 2 bases and J gave up 0 bases, with 5 bases separating them. As DNA, the CDR3 is TGTGCCAGCAGTTTAACTGCCTCCTACGAGCAGTACTTC. Its protein product is CASSLTASYEQYF.

The chain carries TRBV2 and TRBJ1-5; D remains unclear. This CDR3 has 13 amino acids. Germline V gene lookup returns CDR1 SNHLY and CDR2 FYNNEI. V was shortened by 4 bases and J by 8 bases, with 12 bases between the two germline ends. CDR3 residues: CASSVRAFEPQHF. In DNA form, the CDR3 reads TGTGCCAGCAGTGTGAGGGCTTTTGAGCCCCAGCATTTT. Combining the CDR3 with reference TRBV2 and TRBJ1-5 gives the whole variable domain EPEVTQTPSHQVTQMGQEVILRCVPISNHLYFYWYRQILGQKVEFLVSFYNNEISEKSEIFDDQFSVERPDGSNFTLKIRSTKLEDSAMYFCASSVRAFEPQHFGDGTRLSIL.

Note on this clonotype: Its ends do not fully match the called genes, so a read error is possible. In DNA, the CDR3 is TGCGCCAGCAGCCAAGGCGCAGGGGGTTACTCTTGGGCCAACGTCCTGACTTTC. This codes for CASSQGAGGYSWANVLTF. The chain couples TRBV4-1 to TRBJ2-6; 7 nucleotides match TRBD1. Per germline, CDR1 MGHRA and CDR2 YSYEKL. The CDR3 consists of 18 residues.

This clonotype was counted many times. CDR3 DNA sequence: TGTGCCAGCAGTGACAACCGCGCGCCCCAGCATTTT. This translates into CASSDNRAPQHF. The V gene is TRBV2, the J gene TRBJ1-5; D unclear. The germline V gene has CDR1 SNHLY and CDR2 FYNNEI. Trimming removed 3 bases at V and 9 bases at J, with 9 bases between. This CDR3 comprises 12 residues. The full variable domain, with the rest looked up from reference TRBV2 and TRBJ1-5, is EPEVTQTPSHQVTQMGQEVILRCVPISNHLYFYWYRQILGQKVEFLVSFYNNEISEKSEIFDDQFSVERPDGSNFTLKIRSTKLEDSAMYFCASSDNRAPQHFGDGTRLSIL.

This chain connects TRBV10-3 to TRBJ2-4; possibly TRBD2 for D (6 bases). The CDR3 has 13 amino acids. CDR1 ENHRY and CDR2 SYGVKD come from the germline V gene. The V and J ends lost 4 bases and 7 bases respectively, with 11 bases between them. The CDR3 region has the DNA TGTGCCATCAGTGCGTCGGGGGATAACATTCAGTACTTC. Translated: CAISASGDNIQYF.

This clonotype was recorded many times. The V call is TRBV29-1, the J call TRBJ1-1; D uncertain. The CDR3 consists of 11 residues. Per the germline V gene, CDR1 is SQVTM and CDR2 is ANQGSEA. In nucleotides, the CDR3 is TGCAAGGGCGGTGTGGGAACTGAAGCTTTCTTT. Translation gives CKGGVGTEAFF.

This clonotype was counted at least ten times. The V call is TRBV28, the J call TRBJ2-6; no reliable D call. CDR3 length equals 14 residues. Germline V gene lookup returns CDR1 MDHEN and CDR2 SYDVKM. V was shortened by 4 bases and J by 1 base, with 5 bases between the two germline ends. The CDR3 loop reads CASSWASGANVLTF. CDR3 nucleotide sequence: TGTGCCAGCAGTTGGGCATCTGGGGCCAACGTCCTGACTTTC.

V gene TRBV6-5 combines with J gene TRBJ1-2; 9 bases are a match to TRBD1. Germline CDR1 reads MNHEY; CDR2 reads SVGAGI. The CDR3 runs 16 residues. The ends lost 6 bases at V and 2 bases at J; junction bases unmatched: 10. The CDR3 region has the DNA TGTGCCAGCAGACCACAGGGGGCTCTACGAAACTATGGCTACACCTTC. Translating it yields CASRPQGALRNYGYTF.